Ten or more counts support the clone carrying this T cell receptor (beta chain). V was trimmed by 2 bases and J by 6 bases, leaving 14 bases between them. Germline V CDR1 and CDR2: MNHNY, SVGAGI (reference sequence). The CDR3 consists of 14 residues. This specimen comes from a study of T cells in Graves' hyperthyroidism and ophthalmopathy. Across the whole study: Peripheral blood was taken when the disease was first diagnosed, before any treatment began.

The CDR3 regions of TCR beta were amplified from RNA transcripts. TCR CDR3 regions were first amplified by RT-PCR with HTBI primers. TCRdb independently ran MiXCR on the multiplex PCR reads; one entry per CDR3 protein. Here the sample spans 250,000 to 300,000 distinct CDR3 sequences, roughly 15% being singletons. Criteria for exclusion of patients were uncontrolled infection, other autoimmune disease, pregnancy or lactation. The authors took PBMCs from roughly 9.7 ml fresh peripheral blood. This chain uses TRBV6-6 with TRBJ2-7; the D call may be TRBD1 or TRBD2 (7 bases each). This receptor was obtained from a woman in her thirties with Graves' hyperthyroidism that later progressed to Graves' ophthalmopathy. The sequenced sample consisted of blood. CDR3 region: CASSYRAGGGEQYF. The CDR3 DNA reads TGTGCCAGCAGTTACCGGGCAGGGGGGGGCGAGCAGTACTTC.